This paragraph reports one T cell receptor beta chain. The CDR3 end shows no conserved phenylalanine or tryptophan, and so a read error is likely. This sample was taken from a study of tumor and adjacent non-tumor tissue in lung cancer. On the study more broadly: Histology: about a dozen adenocarcinoma, a couple of squamous cell carcinoma, 1 small cell lung cancer.

The library came from three nested PCR rounds adapted from ARM-PCR protocols. TCRdb independently ran MiXCR on the multiplex PCR reads; one entry per CDR3 protein. Found here are under 140,000 distinct CDR3 sequences, 75% to 90% of them singletons; the top ten hold approximately 22%. RNA was extracted from bulk tissue without any cell sorting. This CDR3 has 13 amino acids. Germline values: CDR1 SEHNR, CDR2 FQNEAQ (reference sequence). Trimming shortened V by 2 bases and J by 1 base, and 4 bases separated the two germline ends. Material: lung tumor tissue. The chain joins TRBV7-9 to TRBJ2-3, with D unclear. This sequence was found in a man in his 70s with non-small cell lung cancer. The CDR3 sequence: CASSLSCTDTQYS. In nucleotides, the CDR3 is TGTGCCAGCAGCTTATCGTGCACAGATACGCAGTATTCT.